The sequence of this T cell receptor beta chain was determined in a study of Graves' ophthalmopathy and Graves' hyperthyroidism. Orbital computed tomography and thyroid ultrasound, along with TRAb, serum thyroxine and clinical symptoms, underpinned diagnosis. Fresh peripheral blood (more than 9 ml) yielded the PBMCs. RNA transcripts were the template, and TCR beta CDR3 regions were amplified from them. The library came from an HTBI-primed first-round RT-PCR and a second-round multiplex PCR. TCRdb used MiXCR to reprocess the multiplex PCR reads, holding one entry per CDR3 protein. The repertoire holds 170,000 or so distinct CDR3 sequences, with approximately 40% as singletons. Study-wide points: Ophthalmopathy cases were distinguished from stable hyperthyroidism by a 13-signature model, reaching 85% to 90% sensitivity and approximately 83% specificity.

The CDR3 is made up of 13 amino acids. Trimming left V 9 bases short and J 5 bases short, with 16 bases between. CDR1 MNHEY and CDR2 SVGEGT come from the germline V gene. This clonotype was detected many times. Its antigen is unidentified. This rearrangement joins TRBV6-2 or TRBV6-3 to TRBJ2-5; D not certain. The sequence was obtained from a woman aged 40 to 49 with Graves' ophthalmopathy. Sequencing used peripheral blood. The CDR3 protein is CASHSHQEETQYF. CDR3 sequence (DNA): TGTGCCAGTCATTCCCACCAAGAGGAGACCCAGTACTTC.